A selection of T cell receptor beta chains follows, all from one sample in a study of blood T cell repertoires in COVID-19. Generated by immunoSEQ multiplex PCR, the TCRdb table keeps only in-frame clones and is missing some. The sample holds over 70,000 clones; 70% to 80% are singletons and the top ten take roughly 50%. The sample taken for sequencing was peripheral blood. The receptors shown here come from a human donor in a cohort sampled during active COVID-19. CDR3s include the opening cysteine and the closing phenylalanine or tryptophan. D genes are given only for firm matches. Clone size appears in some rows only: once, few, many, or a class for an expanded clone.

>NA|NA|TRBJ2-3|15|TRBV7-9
CASSLVASGTDTQYF
TGTGCCAGCAGCTTAGTCGCCAGCGGCACAGATACGCAGTATTTT
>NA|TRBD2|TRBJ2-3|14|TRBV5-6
CASSLGLAPDTQYF
TGTGCCAGCAGCCTCGGACTAGCCCCAGATACGCAGTATTTT
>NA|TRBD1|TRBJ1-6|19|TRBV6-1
CASSEFNLLQGAVGSPLHF
TGTGCCAGCAGTGAATTTAATTTGTTGCAGGGGGCTGTTGGTTCACCCCTCCACTTT
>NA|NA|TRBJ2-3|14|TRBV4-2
CASSPFGGTDTQYF
TGTGCCAGCAGCCCCTTTGGAGGCACAGATACGCAGTATTTT
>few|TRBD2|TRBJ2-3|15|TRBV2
CASSKSARGADTQYF
TGTGCCAGCAGTAAGAGTGCCCGGGGGGCAGATACGCAGTATTTT
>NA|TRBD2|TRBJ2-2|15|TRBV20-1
CSASISGGWTGELFF
TGCAGTGCTAGTATTAGCGGGGGTTGGACCGGGGAGCTGTTTTTT
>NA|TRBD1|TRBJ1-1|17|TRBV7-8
CASSSRTGASMNTEAFF
TGTGCCAGCAGCTCGAGGACAGGGGCCAGTATGAACACTGAAGCTTTCTTT
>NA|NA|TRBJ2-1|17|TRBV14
CASSQAIPGGKYNEQFF
TGTGCCAGCAGCCAAGCTATCCCCGGGGGAAAGTACAATGAGCAGTTCTTC
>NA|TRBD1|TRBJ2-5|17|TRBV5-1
CASSPRADRGLGGTQYF
TGCGCCAGCAGCCCTCGGGCGGACAGGGGGCTAGGTGGGACCCAGTACTTC
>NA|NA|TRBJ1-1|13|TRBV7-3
CASSNGPSEVAFF
TGTGCCAGCAGCAATGGGCCGTCTGAAGTAGCTTTCTTT
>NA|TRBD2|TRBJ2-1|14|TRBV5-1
CASSSTSGHNEQFF
TGCGCCAGCAGCTCGACTAGCGGGCACAATGAGCAGTTCTTC
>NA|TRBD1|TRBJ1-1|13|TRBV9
CASSVTGASEAFF
TGTGCCAGCAGCGTCACAGGGGCCAGTGAAGCTTTCTTT
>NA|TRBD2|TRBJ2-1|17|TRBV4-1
CASSQGAERGGYNEQFF
TGCGCCAGCAGCCAAGGCGCGGAGCGGGGGGGCTACAATGAGCAGTTCTTC
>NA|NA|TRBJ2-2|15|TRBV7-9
CASSSGGVGTGELFF
TGTGCCAGCAGCTCCGGAGGGGTCGGCACCGGGGAGCTGTTTTTT
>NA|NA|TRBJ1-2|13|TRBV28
CASNPRGSYGYTF
TGTGCCAGCAACCCACGGGGGAGCTATGGCTACACCTTC
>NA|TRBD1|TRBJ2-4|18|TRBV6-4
CASKRGQGAPLAKNIQYF
TGTGCCAGCAAGAGGGGACAGGGGGCACCTCTAGCCAAAAACATTCAGTACTTC
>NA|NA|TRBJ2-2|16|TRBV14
CASSQYVKPVAGELFF
TGTGCCAGCAGCCAATACGTCAAGCCGGTAGCCGGGGAGCTGTTTTTT
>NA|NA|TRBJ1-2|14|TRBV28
CASSLGGDSYGYTF
TGTGCCAGCAGCCTTGGGGGGGACTCTTATGGCTACACCTTC
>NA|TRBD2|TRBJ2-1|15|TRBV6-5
CASSYTSGSYNEQFF
TGTGCCAGCAGTTACACTAGCGGGAGCTACAATGAGCAGTTCTTC
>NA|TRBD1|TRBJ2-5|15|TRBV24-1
CATSDRGQGPKTQYF
TGTGCCACCAGTGACAGGGGACAGGGGCCCAAGACCCAGTACTTC
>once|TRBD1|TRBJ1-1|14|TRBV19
CASSMARGQTEAFF
TGTGCCAGTAGTATGGCAAGGGGGCAAACTGAAGCTTTCTTT
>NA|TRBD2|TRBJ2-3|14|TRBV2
CASGLAGSTDTQYF
TGTGCCAGCGGACTAGCGGGTAGCACAGATACGCAGTATTTT
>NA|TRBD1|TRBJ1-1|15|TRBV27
CASRNPTGVYTEAFF
TGTGCCAGCAGGAACCCTACAGGGGTTTACACTGAAGCTTTCTTT
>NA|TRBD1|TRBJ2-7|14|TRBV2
CASSSSDRGGEQYF
TGTGCCAGCAGTTCCTCGGACAGGGGTGGCGAGCAGTACTTC
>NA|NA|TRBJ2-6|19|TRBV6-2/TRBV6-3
CASSYVWADYSSGANVLTF
TGTGCCAGCAGTTACGTGTGGGCAGACTATAGCTCTGGGGCCAACGTCCTGACTTTC
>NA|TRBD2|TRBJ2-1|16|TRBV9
CASSVEKRLAGTEQFF
TGTGCCAGCAGCGTAGAAAAGAGACTAGCGGGAACTGAGCAGTTCTTC
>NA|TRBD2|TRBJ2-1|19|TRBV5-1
CASSLVLAGGAFSYNEQFF
TGCGCCAGCAGCTTGGTTCTAGCGGGAGGCGCCTTCTCCTACAATGAGCAGTTCTTC
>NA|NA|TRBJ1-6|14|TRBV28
CASTMLSSHSPLHF
TGTGCCAGCACAATGCTTAGCTCTCACTCACCCCTCCACTTT
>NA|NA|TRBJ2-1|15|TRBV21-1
CARTLVLRRANEQFF
TGTGCCAGGACCCTAGTCTTGCGTCGCGCCAATGAGCAGTTCTTC
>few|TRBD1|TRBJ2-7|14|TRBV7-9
CASSLRTGGYEQYF
TGTGCCAGCAGCTTGAGGACAGGGGGCTACGAGCAGTACTTC
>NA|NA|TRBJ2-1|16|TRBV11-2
CASFGGQRNPYNEQFF
TGTGCCAGCTTCGGAGGTCAGCGGAATCCCTACAATGAGCAGTTCTTC
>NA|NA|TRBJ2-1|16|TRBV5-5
CASSPVGGLTYNEQFF
TGTGCCAGCAGCCCGGTGGGGGGGCTAACCTACAATGAGCAGTTCTTC
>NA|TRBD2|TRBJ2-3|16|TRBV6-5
CASSYSPPGGTDTQYF
TGTGCCAGCAGTTACTCACCCCCCGGGGGGACAGATACGCAGTATTTT
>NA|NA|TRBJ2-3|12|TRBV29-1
CSVGGPPDTQYF
TGCAGCGTTGGCGGCCCACCAGATACGCAGTATTTT
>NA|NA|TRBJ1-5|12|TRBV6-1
CASSDQNQPQHF
TGTGCCAGCAGTGATCAGAATCAGCCCCAGCATTTT
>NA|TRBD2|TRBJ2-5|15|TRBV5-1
CASSGLAGVGETQYF
TGCGCCAGCAGCGGACTAGCGGGAGTAGGGGAGACCCAGTACTTC
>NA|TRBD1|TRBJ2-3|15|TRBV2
CASSRQGKSTDTQYF
TGTGCCAGCAGCCGACAGGGCAAAAGCACAGATACGCAGTATTTT
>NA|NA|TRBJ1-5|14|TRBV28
CASSSTGFGQPQHF
TGTGCCAGCAGTTCGACAGGATTTGGACAGCCCCAGCATTTT
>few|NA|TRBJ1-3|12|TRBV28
CASSRSGNTIYF
TGTGCCAGCAGTCGCTCTGGAAACACCATATATTTT
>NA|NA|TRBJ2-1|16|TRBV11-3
CASSLEPRTSYNEQFF
TGTGCCAGCAGCTTAGAGCCTAGAACTTCTTACAATGAGCAGTTCTTC
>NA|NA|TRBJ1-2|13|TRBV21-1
CASSTPRGYGYTF
TGTGCCAGCAGCACGCCCAGGGGGTATGGCTACACCTTC
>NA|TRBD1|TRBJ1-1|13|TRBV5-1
CASTWTGNTEAFF
TGCGCCAGCACATGGACAGGAAACACTGAAGCTTTCTTT
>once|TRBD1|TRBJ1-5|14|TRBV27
CASRRGQGIQPQHF
TGTGCCAGCCGAAGGGGACAGGGAATTCAGCCCCAGCATTTT
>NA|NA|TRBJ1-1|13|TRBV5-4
CASSQNMNTEAFF
TGTGCCAGCAGCCAGAACATGAACACTGAAGCTTTCTTT
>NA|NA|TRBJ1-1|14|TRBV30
CAWSVSASWAEAFF
TGTGCCTGGAGTGTTAGCGCATCATGGGCTGAAGCTTTCTTT
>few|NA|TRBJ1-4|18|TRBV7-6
CASSPYSGRSSYNEKLFF
TGTGCCAGCAGCCCCTATAGCGGACGGTCCAGCTATAATGAAAAACTGTTTTTT
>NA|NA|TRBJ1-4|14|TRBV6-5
CASITDGGNEKLFF
TGTGCCAGCATCACTGACGGGGGAAATGAAAAACTGTTTTTT
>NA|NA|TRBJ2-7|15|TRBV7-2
CASSRLGGTSYEQYF
TGTGCCAGCAGCCGCCTCGGCGGGACCTCCTACGAGCAGTACTTC
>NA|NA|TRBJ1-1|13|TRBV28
CASSVTLSTEAFF
TGTGCCAGCAGTGTAACTTTGAGCACTGAAGCTTTCTTT
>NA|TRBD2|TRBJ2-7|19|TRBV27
CASSPITPVGLAGTYEQYF
TGTGCCAGCAGTCCGATCACACCCGTAGGACTAGCGGGGACCTACGAGCAGTACTTC
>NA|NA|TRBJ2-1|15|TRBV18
CASSLRTSSYNEQFF
TGTGCCAGCTCACTACGTACATCATCCTACAATGAGCAGTTCTTC
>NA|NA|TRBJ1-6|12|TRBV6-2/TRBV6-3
CASSSTVPPLHF
TGTGCCAGCAGTTCCACAGTTCCACCCCTCCACTTT
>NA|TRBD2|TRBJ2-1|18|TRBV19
CASSIDRSSGRPHNEQFF
TGTGCCAGTAGTATAGATCGGTCTAGCGGGAGACCTCACAATGAGCAGTTCTTC